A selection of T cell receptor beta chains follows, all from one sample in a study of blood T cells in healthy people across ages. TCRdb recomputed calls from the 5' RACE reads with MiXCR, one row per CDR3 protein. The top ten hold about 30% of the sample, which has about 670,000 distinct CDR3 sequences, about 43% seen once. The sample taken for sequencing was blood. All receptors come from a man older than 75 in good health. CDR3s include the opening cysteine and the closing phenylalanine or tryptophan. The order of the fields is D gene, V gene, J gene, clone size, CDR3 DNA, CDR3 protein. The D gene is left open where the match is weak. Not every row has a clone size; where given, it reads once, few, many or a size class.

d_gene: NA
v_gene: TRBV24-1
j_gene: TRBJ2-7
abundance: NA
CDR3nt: TGTGCCACCAGTGCGGACGGCTACGAGCAGTACTTC
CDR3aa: CATSADGYEQYF

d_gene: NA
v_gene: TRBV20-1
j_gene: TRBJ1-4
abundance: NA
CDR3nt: TGCAGTGCTTGGGACCGGCGATATGAAAAACTGTTTTTT
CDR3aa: CSAWDRRYEKLFF

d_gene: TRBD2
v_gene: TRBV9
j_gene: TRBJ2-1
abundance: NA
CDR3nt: TGTGCCAGCAGCGTAGGACTTAGCGGGAGCTCCTACAATGAGCAGTTCTTC
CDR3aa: CASSVGLSGSSYNEQFF

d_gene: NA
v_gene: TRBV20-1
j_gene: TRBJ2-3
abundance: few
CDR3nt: TGCAGTGCCACGACTGGCACAGATACGCAGTATTTT
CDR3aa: CSATTGTDTQYF

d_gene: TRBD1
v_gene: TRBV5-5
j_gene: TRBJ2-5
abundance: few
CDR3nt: TGTGCCAGCAGCTCACGACAGGGATTACAAGAGACCCAGTACTTC
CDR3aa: CASSSRQGLQETQYF

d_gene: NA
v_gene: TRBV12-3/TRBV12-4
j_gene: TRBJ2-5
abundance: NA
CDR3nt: TGTGCCAGCAGTTTATGGGGGCCCGGGGAGACCCAGTACTTC
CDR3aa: CASSLWGPGETQYF

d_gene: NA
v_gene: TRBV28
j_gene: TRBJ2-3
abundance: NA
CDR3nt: TGTGCCAGCAGTTTTGGGGAACCCACAGATACGCAGTATTTT
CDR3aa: CASSFGEPTDTQYF

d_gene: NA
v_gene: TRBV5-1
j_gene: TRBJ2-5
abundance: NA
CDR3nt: TGCGCCAGCAGCGATGGGACTGCACAAGAGACCCAGTACTTC
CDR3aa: CASSDGTAQETQYF

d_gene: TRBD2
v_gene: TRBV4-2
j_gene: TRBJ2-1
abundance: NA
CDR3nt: TGTGCCAGCAGCCAACTTGGACTAGCGGGGGGGAATGAGCAGTTCTTC
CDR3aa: CASSQLGLAGGNEQFF

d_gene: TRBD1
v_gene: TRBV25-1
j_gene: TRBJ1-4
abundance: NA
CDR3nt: TGTGCCAGCAGAACAGGGGGGGGAAAACTGTTTTTT
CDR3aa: CASRTGGGKLFF

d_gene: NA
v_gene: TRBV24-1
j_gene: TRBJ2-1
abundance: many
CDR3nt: TGTGCCACCAGTGACCCGAATGGGAATGAGCAGTTCTTC
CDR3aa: CATSDPNGNEQFF

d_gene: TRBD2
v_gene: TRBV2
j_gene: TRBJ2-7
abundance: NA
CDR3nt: TGTGCCAGCAGTGAACTAGCGGGGCGGTACGAGCAGTACTTC
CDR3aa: CASSELAGRYEQYF

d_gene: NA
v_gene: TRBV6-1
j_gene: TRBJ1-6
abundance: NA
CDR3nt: TGTGCCAGCAGTGAAGCGGGACACCATCATAATTCACCCCTCCACTTT
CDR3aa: CASSEAGHHHNSPLHF

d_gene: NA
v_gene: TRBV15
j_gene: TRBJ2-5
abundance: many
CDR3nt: TGTGCCACCAGCAGAGAAGGAGGTAACCAAGAGACCCAGTACTTC
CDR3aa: CATSREGGNQETQYF

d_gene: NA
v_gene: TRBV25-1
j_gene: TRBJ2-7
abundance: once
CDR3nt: TGTGCCAGCAGTGGACTAGTTTACGAGCAGTACTTC
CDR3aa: CASSGLVYEQYF

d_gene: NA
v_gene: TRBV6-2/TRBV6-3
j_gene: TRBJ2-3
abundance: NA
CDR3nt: TGTGCCAGCCGCCTTAGCGTGGGCGCCACAGATACGCAGTATTTT
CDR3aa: CASRLSVGATDTQYF

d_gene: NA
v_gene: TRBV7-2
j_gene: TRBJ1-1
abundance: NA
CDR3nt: TGTGCCAGCAGCTTAAGTTTGGGAGGGGGCACTGAAGCTTTCTTT
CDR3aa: CASSLSLGGGTEAFF

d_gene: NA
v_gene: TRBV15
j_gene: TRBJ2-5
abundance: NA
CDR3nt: TGTGCCACCTCGGAGGGGAACCGCGAGACCCAGTACTTC
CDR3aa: CATSEGNRETQYF

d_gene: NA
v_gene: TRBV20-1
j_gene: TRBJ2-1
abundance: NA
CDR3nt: TGCAGTGCTTTCGACAGTTCTGGATACAATGAGCAGTTCTTC
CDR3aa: CSAFDSSGYNEQFF

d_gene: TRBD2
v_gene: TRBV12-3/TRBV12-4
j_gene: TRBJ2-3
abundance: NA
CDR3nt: TGTGCCAGCAGCGGACTAGCGGGGGATCCCAATACGCAGTATTTT
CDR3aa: CASSGLAGDPNTQYF

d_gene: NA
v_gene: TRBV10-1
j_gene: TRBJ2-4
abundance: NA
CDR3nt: TGCGCCAGCAGTGATGTTATTGGAGCCAAAAACATTCAGTACTTC
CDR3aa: CASSDVIGAKNIQYF

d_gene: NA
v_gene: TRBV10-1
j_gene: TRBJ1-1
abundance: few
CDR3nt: TGCGCCAGCAGTGAGTCGGGACAGAACACTGAAGCTTTCTTT
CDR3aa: CASSESGQNTEAFF

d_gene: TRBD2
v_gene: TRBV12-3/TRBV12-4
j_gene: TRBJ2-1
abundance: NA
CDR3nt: TGTGCCAGCAGTTTAGCCGGGACTAGGTCGGCCAATGAGCAGTTCTTC
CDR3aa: CASSLAGTRSANEQFF

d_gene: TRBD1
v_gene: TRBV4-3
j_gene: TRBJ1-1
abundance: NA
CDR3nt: TGCGCCAGCAGCCAGAACAGGGGGGCCACTGAAGCTTTCTTT
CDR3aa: CASSQNRGATEAFF

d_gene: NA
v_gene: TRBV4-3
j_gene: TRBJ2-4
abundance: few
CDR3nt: TGCGCCAGCAGCCAGCATTCCCCTGGCAAAAACATTCAGTACTTC
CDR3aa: CASSQHSPGKNIQYF

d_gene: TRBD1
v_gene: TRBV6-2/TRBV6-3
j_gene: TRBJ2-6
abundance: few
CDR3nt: TGTGCCAGCACCAGTAGAAGGACAGGGGCCGGGGCCAACGTCCTGACTTTC
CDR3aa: CASTSRRTGAGANVLTF

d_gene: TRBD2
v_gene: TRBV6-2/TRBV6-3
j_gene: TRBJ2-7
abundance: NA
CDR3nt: TGTGCCAGCCGCAGACTAGCGGGAGGGCCCGAGCAGTACTTC
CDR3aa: CASRRLAGGPEQYF

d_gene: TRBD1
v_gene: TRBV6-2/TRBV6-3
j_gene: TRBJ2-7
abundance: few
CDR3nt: TGTGCCAGCAGACGGACAGGGTGGGAGCAGTACTTC
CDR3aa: CASRRTGWEQYF

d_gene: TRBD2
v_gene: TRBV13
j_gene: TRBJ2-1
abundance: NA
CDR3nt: TGTGCCAGCAGTCAAGGACTAGCGGGGGGCCCATACAATGAGCAGTTCTTC
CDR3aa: CASSQGLAGGPYNEQFF

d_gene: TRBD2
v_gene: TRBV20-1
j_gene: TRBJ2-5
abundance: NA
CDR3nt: TGCAGTGCCGCTAGCGGGAGTCAAGAGACCCAGTACTTC
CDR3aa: CSAASGSQETQYF

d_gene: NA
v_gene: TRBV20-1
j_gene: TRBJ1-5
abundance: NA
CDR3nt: TGCAGTGCTAGAGATCTTCAAGGGGCTTATCAGCCCCAGCATTTT
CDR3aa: CSARDLQGAYQPQHF

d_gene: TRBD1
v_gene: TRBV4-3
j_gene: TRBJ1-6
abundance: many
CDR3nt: TGCGCCAGCAGCCCTCAAGTGGGACAGGGAAATAATTCACCCCTCCACTTT
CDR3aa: CASSPQVGQGNNSPLHF

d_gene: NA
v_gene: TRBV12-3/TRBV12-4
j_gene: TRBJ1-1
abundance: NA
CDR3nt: TGTGCCAGCAGTTTAACCTACACTGAAGCTTTCTTT
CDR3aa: CASSLTYTEAFF

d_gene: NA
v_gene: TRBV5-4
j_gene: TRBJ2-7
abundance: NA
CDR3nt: TGTGCCAGCAGCTTGGGTGGCAGGGCGACCTACGAGCAGTACTTC
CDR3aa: CASSLGGRATYEQYF

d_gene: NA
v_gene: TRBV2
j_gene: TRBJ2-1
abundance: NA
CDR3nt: TGTGCCAGCGGCCGGGACGTAAGCTCCTACAATGAGCAGTTCTTC
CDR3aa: CASGRDVSSYNEQFF

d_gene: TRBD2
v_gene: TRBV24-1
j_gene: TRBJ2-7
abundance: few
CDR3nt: TGTGCCACCAGTGATGGGCCCACTAGCGGGTCTTACGAGCAGTACTTC
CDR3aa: CATSDGPTSGSYEQYF

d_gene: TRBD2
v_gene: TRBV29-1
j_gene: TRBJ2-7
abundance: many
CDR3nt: TGCAGCGTTGGAAGCGGGAGTTCTCTACGCGAGCAGTACTTC
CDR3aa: CSVGSGSSLREQYF

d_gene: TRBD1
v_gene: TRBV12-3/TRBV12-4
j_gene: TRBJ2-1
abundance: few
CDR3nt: TGTGCCAGCAGGCCAACGGGACAGGGCACCCGGGAGCAGTTCTTC
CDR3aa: CASRPTGQGTREQFF

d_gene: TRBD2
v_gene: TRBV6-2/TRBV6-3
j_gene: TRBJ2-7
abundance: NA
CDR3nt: TGTGCCAGCAGTTACGATAGCGGGGGGTCCCGCTCCTACGAGCAGTACTTC
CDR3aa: CASSYDSGGSRSYEQYF

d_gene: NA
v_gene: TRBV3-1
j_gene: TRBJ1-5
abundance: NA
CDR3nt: TGTGCCAGCAGCCAAGATGGGACCTTTCTCCAGCCCCAGCATTTT
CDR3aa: CASSQDGTFLQPQHF

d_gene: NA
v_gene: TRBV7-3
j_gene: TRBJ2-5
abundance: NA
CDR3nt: TGTGCCAGCAGCGAGCGTGGCAATGAGCAGTACTTC
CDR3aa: CASSERGNEQYF

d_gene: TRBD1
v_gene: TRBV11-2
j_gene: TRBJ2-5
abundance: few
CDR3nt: TGTGCCAGCAGCTTAGCCCCGACAGGGTTGGAGACCCAGTACTTC
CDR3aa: CASSLAPTGLETQYF

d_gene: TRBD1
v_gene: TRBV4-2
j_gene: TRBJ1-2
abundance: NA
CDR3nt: TGTGCCAGCAGCCAAAAAAGACAGGGAGCTGGCTACACCTTC
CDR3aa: CASSQKRQGAGYTF

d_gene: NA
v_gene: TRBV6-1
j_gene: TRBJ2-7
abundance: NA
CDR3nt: TGTGCCAGCCAACCGGGACAAACCTACGAGCAGTACTTC
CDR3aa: CASQPGQTYEQYF

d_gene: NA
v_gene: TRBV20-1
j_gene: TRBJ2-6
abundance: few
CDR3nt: TGCAGTGCGACCGGGACACGCTCTGGGGCCAACGTCCTGACTTTC
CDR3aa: CSATGTRSGANVLTF

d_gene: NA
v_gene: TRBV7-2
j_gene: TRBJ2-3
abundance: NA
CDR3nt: TGTGCCAGCAGCTTAGATTTGACTAGCACAGATACGCAGTATTTT
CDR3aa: CASSLDLTSTDTQYF

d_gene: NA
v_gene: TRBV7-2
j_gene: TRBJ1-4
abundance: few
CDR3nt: TGTGCCAGCAGCTTAGGGACCTTCCCCGAAAAACTGTTTTTT
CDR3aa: CASSLGTFPEKLFF

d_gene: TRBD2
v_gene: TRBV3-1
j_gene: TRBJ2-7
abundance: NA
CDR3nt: TGTGCCGGGCCGGGACTAGCGGGATACGAGCAGTACTTC
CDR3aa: CAGPGLAGYEQYF

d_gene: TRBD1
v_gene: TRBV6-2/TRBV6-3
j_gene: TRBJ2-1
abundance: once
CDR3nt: TGTGCCAGCAGAATGGGACAGTTTCCCAATGAGCAGTTCTTC
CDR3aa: CASRMGQFPNEQFF

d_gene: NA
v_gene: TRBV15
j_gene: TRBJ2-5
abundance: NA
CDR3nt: TGTGCCACCAGCAGTCTGGGGGAGAGGGTCCAAGGGACCCAGTACTTC
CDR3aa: CATSSLGERVQGTQYF

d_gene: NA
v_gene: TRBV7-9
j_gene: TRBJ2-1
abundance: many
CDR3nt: TGTGCCAGCAGCACTCCGGGACTCCGCCCTGAGCAGTTCTTC
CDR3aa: CASSTPGLRPEQFF

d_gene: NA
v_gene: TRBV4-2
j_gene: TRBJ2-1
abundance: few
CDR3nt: TGTGCCAGCAGCCAAGTCTCAAATGAGCAGTTCTTC
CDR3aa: CASSQVSNEQFF

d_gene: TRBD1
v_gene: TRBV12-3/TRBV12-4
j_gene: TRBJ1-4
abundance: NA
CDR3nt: TGTGCCAGCAGGAGACAGGGAGCAACTAATGAAAAACTGTTTTTT
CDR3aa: CASRRQGATNEKLFF

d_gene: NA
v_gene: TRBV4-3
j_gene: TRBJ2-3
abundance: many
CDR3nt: TGCGCCAGCAGCCAAGATTGGGGCAGGGTAGCAGATACGCAGTATTTT
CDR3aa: CASSQDWGRVADTQYF

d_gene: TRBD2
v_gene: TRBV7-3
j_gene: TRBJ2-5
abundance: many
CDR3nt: TGTGCCAGCAGCTTAGCGGCTAGCGGCCCAGAGACCCAGTACTTC
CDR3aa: CASSLAASGPETQYF

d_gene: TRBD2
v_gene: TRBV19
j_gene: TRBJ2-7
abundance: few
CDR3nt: TGTGCCAGTAGTATTGCCGGGACTAGCGGGAGTTACGAGCAGTACTTC
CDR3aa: CASSIAGTSGSYEQYF

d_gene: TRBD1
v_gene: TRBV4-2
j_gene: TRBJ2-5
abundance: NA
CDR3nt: TGTGCCAGCAGCCAGCTAGGGACAGGCCAAGAGACCCAGTACTTC
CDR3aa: CASSQLGTGQETQYF